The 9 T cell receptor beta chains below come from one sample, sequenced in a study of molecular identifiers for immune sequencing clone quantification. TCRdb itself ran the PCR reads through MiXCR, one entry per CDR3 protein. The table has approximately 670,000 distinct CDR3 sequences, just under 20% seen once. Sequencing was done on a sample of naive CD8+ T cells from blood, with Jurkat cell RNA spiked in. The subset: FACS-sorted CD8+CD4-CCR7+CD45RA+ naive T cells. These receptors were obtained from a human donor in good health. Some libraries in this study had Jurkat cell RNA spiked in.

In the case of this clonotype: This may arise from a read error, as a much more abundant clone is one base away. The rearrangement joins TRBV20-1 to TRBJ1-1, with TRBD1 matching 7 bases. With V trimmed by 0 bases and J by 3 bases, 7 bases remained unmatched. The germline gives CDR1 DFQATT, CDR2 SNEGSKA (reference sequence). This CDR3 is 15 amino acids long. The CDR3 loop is CSARDRDSLDTEAFF. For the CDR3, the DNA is TGCAGTGCTAGAGATAGGGACAGCCTGGACACTGAAGCTTTCTTT.

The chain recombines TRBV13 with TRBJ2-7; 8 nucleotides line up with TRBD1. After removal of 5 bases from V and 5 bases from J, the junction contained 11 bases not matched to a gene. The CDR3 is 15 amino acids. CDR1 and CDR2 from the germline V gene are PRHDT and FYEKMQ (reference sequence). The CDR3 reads CASSVTGQVRDEQYF. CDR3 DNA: TGTGCCAGCAGCGTGACGGGACAGGTCAGAGACGAGCAGTACTTC.

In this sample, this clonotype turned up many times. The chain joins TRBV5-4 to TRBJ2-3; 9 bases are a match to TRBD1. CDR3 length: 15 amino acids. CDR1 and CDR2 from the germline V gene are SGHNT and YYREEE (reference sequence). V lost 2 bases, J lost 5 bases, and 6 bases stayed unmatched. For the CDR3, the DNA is TGTGCCAGCAGCTTTCGACAGGGGGTTAGAGATACGCAGTATTTT. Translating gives CASSFRQGVRDTQYF. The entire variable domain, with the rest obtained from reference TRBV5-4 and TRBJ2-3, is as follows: ETGVTQSPTHLIKTRGQQVTLRCSSQSGHNTVSWYQQALGQGPQFIFQYYREEENGRGNFPPRFSGLQFPNYSSELNVNALELDDSALYLCASSFRQGVRDTQYFGPGTRLTVL.

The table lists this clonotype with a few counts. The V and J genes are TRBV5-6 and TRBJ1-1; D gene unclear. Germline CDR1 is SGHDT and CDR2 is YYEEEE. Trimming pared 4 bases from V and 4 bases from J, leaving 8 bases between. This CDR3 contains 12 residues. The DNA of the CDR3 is TGTGCCAGCAGCCTGAGTATCACTGAAGCTTTCTTT. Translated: CASSLSITEAFF.

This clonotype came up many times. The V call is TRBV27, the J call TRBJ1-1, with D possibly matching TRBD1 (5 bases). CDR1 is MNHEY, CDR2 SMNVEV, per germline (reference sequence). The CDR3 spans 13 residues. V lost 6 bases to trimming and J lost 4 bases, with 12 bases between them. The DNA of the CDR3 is TGTGCCAGCAGAAAGCAGGGAAGCACTGAAGCTTTCTTT. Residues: CASRKQGSTEAFF.

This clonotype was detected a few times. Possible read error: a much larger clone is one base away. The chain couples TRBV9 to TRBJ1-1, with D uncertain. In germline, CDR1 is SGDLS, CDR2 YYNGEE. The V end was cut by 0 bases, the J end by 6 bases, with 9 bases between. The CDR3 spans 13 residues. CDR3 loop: CASSVGVGAEAFF. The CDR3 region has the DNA TGTGCCAGCAGCGTAGGGGTGGGCGCTGAAGCTTTCTTT.

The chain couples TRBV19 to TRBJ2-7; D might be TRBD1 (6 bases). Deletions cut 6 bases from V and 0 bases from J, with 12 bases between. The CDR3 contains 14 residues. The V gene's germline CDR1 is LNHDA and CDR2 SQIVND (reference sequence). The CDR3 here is CASRMTGNSYEQYF. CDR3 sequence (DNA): TGTGCCAGTAGGATGACAGGCAACTCCTACGAGCAGTACTTC.

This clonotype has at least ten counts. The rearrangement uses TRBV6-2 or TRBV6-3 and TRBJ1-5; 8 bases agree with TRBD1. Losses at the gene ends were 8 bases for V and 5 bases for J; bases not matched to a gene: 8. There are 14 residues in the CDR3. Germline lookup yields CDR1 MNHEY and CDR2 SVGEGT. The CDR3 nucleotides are TGTGCCAGCTCCCGGACAGGGCCATATCAGCCCCAGCATTTT. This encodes CASSRTGPYQPQHF.

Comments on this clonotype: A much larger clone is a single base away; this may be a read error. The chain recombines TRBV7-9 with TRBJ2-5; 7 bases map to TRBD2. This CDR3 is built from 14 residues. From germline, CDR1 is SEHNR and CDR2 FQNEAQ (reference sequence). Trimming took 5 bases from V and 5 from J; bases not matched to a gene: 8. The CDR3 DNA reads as TGTGCCAGCAGCCCAAGGACTAGAAAGGAGACCCAGTACTTC. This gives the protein CASSPRTRKETQYF.